This entry describes one TCR beta chain. Its antigen has not been determined. No base quality values were provided; no much bigger clone lies one nucleotide off. The data were obtained in a study of cytomegalovirus exposure and HLA in healthy donors (dated by TCRdb to 2016 to 2017). A note on the overall study: An earlier analysis of roughly 500 of the donors reported 250 to 350 Gb of sequence data and 117 million unique TCR beta sequences from about 179 million T cells. An early release covering roughly 600 HLA-typed donors comprised roughly 300 gigabases of sequencing data and about 90 million unique TCR sequences. Among the roughly 410 genotyped donors, around 81% belonged to the genetic ancestry cluster associated with self-reported Caucasian donors. The study aimed to test whether signatures of past pathogen exposure could be identified by cataloging public T cell receptors. The T cell repertoires of 700 or so subjects were profiled by immunosequencing and related to cytomegalovirus serostatus. Besides the first cohort of hundreds of subjects, a separate validation cohort made up of 90 to 150 different subjects was used. To predict cytomegalovirus infection status, the study combined high-throughput TCR immunosequencing, statistical association of individual TCRs with disease status, and machine learning. A later analysis re-examined previously published TCR beta repertoires from 600 to 700 donors and added high-resolution HLA genotyping to investigate patterns of TCR occurrence. The later analysis used no new phenotypic data to find candidate immune exposures, relying instead on TCR beta sequences and their occurrence across donors. An earlier analysis of about 600 of the donors used high-throughput TCR beta sequencing to judge whether each TCR beta V gene segment behaved as functional or pseudogenic. Donor age, sex, ethnicity and CMV serostatus were compiled together with the repertoire data. A later genetic analysis took genome-wide SNP genotypes for about 60% of the roughly 670 donors and used that subset as a discovery cohort. All discovery cohort repertoires had been generated on a single sequencing platform. Class I and class II HLA loci were covered by the typing at four-digit resolution. The number of donors typed differed by locus, with roughly 629-640 for A, B, C, DRB1 and DQB1, approximately 500 for DQA1, 600 to 610 for DPA1, and around 430 for DPB1. Roughly five DR-DQ haplotypes were handled as single units for association and clustering, since linkage in the cohort was strong. Across approximately 400 genotyped donors of the cohort, an average of approximately 200,000 unique TCR beta nucleotide sequences per donor were sequenced, and 15% to 20% of those sequences were non-productive.

According to the germline V gene, CDR1 reads SGHTS and CDR2 reads YDEGEE. The CDR3 runs 14 residues from the cysteine to the phenylalanine. The sequence is cut down to CDR3 DNA, 42 bases in frame from base 1. The junction carries 12 bases between V and J, which are trimmed by 4 bases and 2 bases respectively. The study at large found these results: In both the original and validation cohorts, the classifier was reported to diagnose cytomegalovirus status with high specificity and sensitivity. A later analysis associated 16,951 TCR beta sequences with specific HLA alleles at a false discovery rate of 0.05. Correlated functional status among segregating V segments might reflect linkage disequilibrium, but an unknown experimental factor could not be ruled out. A later genetic analysis reported fewer N-insertions in productive TCRs among donors in an Asian-associated ancestry cluster than the roughly 720-donor mean. Most TCR sequences were seen in very few donors, while some public TCRs were found in many individuals. When HLA alleles, especially DR and DQ, strongly co-occurred, TCR associations were difficult to assign to individual alleles. In a later genetic analysis, a missense DCLRE1C variant was associated with V-gene and J-gene trimming of TCR beta chains, and the association was replicated in an independent cohort. A few of the identified cytomegalovirus-associated TCR beta chains were confirmed in vitro to be specific for cytomegalovirus antigens. In an earlier analysis of about 540 of the donors, most TCR beta V segments were observed in productive rearrangements about 87% or about 30% of the time, broadly matching IMGT annotations. In the study, around 150 TCR beta chains were listed as associated with cytomegalovirus. Because the 87-base-pair reads could not distinguish some IMGT-functional V segments, including TRBV6-2 and TRBV6-3, those segments were excluded. According to a later analysis, most CMV-associated TCR beta chains appeared to be HLA-restricted, and the HLA associations seemed to be driven largely by CMV exposure. A further reported finding was that TCR beta sequences accurately predicted the HLA-A and HLA-B alleles for most subjects in the first cohort. The earlier analysis of 587 of the donors excluded some 15 rarely observed V segments, including chromosome 9 orphons, because counts were too low. Because some donors lacked HLA typing at each locus, the association tests relied only on the typed subset. A later analysis reported that several top co-occurrence clusters appeared linked to parvovirus B19, influenza, CMV and Epstein-Barr virus. In a later analysis, HLA-associated TCR beta chains were found to be more clonally expanded and to have lower generation probabilities than equally common non-associated chains. A cluster of highly shared sequence variants was judged likely to represent a technical artifact of the sequencing pipeline. In a later analysis, the rate of TCR association differed among HLA loci, with DRB1 alleles having the most associated TCRs and HLA-C alleles having the fewest. The only immune exposure information available for the cohort was CMV serostatus. According to the authors, the approach could potentially be generalized to other disease states and immunological phenotypes. Only TCR beta chains were sequenced in this cohort, and the absence of alpha or paired-chain data limited detectable features. The presence/absence analyses assumed that sequencing depth was roughly uniform across donors, and that assumption may not be true.

The cohort comprised around 700 healthy bone marrow donors. At the time of sampling, all cohort members were nominally healthy, though unrecorded immune exposures were likely present. The donor tested CMV seronegative and was one of the 352 seronegative cohort members. Each donor provided a peripheral blood sample, and peripheral blood mononuclear cells were used for TCR beta sequencing. The Qiagen DNeasy Blood Extraction Kit was used to extract genomic DNA from the blood cell samples. The library was prepared using the immunoSEQ multiplex PCR assay. A mixture of 60 forward primers for TCR Vbeta segments and 13 reverse primers for TCR Jbeta segments was used in the multiplex PCR. Amplification of the CDR3 region of rearranged TCR beta genes was performed with a multiplex PCR assay on genomic DNA. Amplified TCR beta libraries were sequenced as 87-base-pair reads on the Illumina HiSeq System. The original methods were these. A later analysis counted about 76 million unique TCR beta chains across the 666 repertoires, and around 9.9 million of these chains were shared by at least two donors. Raw reads were error-corrected and collapsed into unique sequences by a nearest-neighbor algorithm in which closely related sequences were merged to remove PCR and sequencing errors. Alignment of CDR3 sequences to IMGT reference sequences was used to assign V, D and J gene segments. For a sequence to be retained, a match of at least six nucleotides to both a V gene segment and a J gene segment was required. A rearrangement counted as productive if the CDR3 had no stop codons and remained in frame with V and J, and every other rearrangement counted as non-productive. CDR3 was defined by IMGT convention, running from the second conserved V-encoded cysteine to the conserved J-encoded phenylalanine. The earlier analysis of some 600 of the donors excluded sequences that lacked an unambiguous match to a single V gene segment. An earlier analysis of several hundred of the donors called V segments functional above 56.7% productive rearrangements and segregating when the between-donor standard deviation exceeded 5%. A statistical classification framework was built for diagnosing cytomegalovirus status from the catalog of TCR beta chain sequences. In a later analysis, TCR nucleotide sequences were compared against IMGT/GENE-DB human TR gene sequences so that V and J genes could be assigned. A later analysis assigned CDR3 sequences and most-parsimonious VDJ recombination scenarios with the TCRdist pipeline. In a later analysis, each TCR beta chain was defined by its CDR3 amino acid sequence together with its V-gene family, and reads lacking a unique V-gene family were excluded. As a way to deal with suspected cross-contamination and a sequencing artifact, a later analysis dropped roughly 620 nucleotide sequences that were highly shared and had low generation probability. For each public chain, a later analysis derived a clonal expansion index from normalized ranks of inferred template counts within each repertoire. Generation probabilities in a later analysis came from a VDJ recombination model fitted to out-of-frame rearrangements, and those results were checked against IGoR. A later analysis scored TCR-TCR, TCR-HLA and TCR-CMV co-occurrence with hypergeometric tests, applying a repertoire-size bias correction to TCR pairs. To estimate false discovery rates, a later analysis permuted the HLA or CMV assignments 20 times. In a later analysis, co-occurring TCRs were grouped using DBSCAN, with TCRdist sequence similarity added in when clustering inside HLA-allele-positive subsets. For co-occurrence clustering, repertoires with fewer than 30,000 or more than 120,000 public chains were excluded, along with about five repertoires with anomalous nucleotide sharing. Drawn from immuneACCESS, this table holds only the in-frame rearrangements with V and J called that TCRdb kept. Clones are partly lost; checked studies trace under half to an unresolved V gene and leave the rest unexplained. That table gives V, J and clone size, and the DNA gave D and trimming. The table for this sample lists some 120,000 clones; about 83% of them were counted only once. The ten largest clones take up less than 3% of the sample.

The receptor was derived from a female donor in good health and CMV-seronegative. The sequence links TRBV5-8 to TRBJ2-5; perhaps TRBD2 is the D gene, with 5 bases matching. The source material was PBMCs. The nucleotide sequence reads TGTGCCAGCAGCCCCGGGGAGAAACAAGAGACCCAGTACTTC. Its product reads: CASSPGEKQETQYF.